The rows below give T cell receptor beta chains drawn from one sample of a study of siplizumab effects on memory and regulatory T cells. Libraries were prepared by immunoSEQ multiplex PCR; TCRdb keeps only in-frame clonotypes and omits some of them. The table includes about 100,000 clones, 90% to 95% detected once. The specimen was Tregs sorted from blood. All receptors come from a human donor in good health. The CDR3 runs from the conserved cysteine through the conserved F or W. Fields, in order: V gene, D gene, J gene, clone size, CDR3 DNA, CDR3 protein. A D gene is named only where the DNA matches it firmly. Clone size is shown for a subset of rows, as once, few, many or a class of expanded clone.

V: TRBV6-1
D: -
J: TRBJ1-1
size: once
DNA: TGTGCCAGCCTCGAAGGGTGGGCGGCAAATGAAGCTTTCTTT
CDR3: CASLEGWAANEAFF

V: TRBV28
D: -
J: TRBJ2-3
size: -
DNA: TGTGCCAGCCAATACAGAAACACAGATACGCAGTATTTT
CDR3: CASQYRNTDTQYF

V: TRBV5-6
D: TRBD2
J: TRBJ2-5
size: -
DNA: TGTGCCAGCAGCCCCGATAACGGTACTAGCGTAATGGAGACCCAGTACTTC
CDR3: CASSPDNGTSVMETQYF

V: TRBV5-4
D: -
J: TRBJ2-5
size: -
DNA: TGTGCCAGCAGCTTGGTCGTCCAAGAGACCCAGTACTTC
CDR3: CASSLVVQETQYF

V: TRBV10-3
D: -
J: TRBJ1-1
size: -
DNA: TGTGCCACCTCAGACAGCACTGAAGCTTTCTTT
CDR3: CATSDSTEAFF

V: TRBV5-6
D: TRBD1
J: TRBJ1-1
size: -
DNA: TGTGCCAGCAGCTTAACAGGGGCCGGTCGAACTGAAGCTTTCTTT
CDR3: CASSLTGAGRTEAFF

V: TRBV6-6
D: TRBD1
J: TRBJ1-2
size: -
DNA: TGTGCCAGCAGTTACTCGGGGACAGATTCCTATGGCTACACCTTC
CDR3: CASSYSGTDSYGYTF

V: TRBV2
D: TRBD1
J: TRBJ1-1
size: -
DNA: TGTGCCAGCAGTGGAACAGGGGGCATAGAAGCTTTCTTT
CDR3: CASSGTGGIEAFF

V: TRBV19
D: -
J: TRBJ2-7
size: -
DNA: TGTGCCAGTAGTGGGTGGTCTGACGGCTCCTACGAGCAGTACTTC
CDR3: CASSGWSDGSYEQYF

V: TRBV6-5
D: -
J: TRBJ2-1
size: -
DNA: TGTGCCAGCAGTAGAGTCTTAGATGAGCAGTTCTTC
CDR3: CASSRVLDEQFF

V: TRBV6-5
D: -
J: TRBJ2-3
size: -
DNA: TGTGCCGCTCAGCGGCGTTCGGCAGATACGCAGTATTTT
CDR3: CAAQRRSADTQYF

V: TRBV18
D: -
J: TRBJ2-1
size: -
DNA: TGTGCCAGCTCACCCTTGGGCTTTTGGGGGGCCGGCAATGAGCAGTTCTTC
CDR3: CASSPLGFWGAGNEQFF

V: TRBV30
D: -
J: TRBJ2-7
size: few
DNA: TGTGCCTGGACTCGACAGGCTGCCTACGAGCAGTACTTC
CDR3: CAWTRQAAYEQYF

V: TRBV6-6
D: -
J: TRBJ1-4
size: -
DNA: TGTGCCAGCAGTAAACGGACTTTCACAACTAATGAAAAACTGTTTTTT
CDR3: CASSKRTFTTNEKLFF

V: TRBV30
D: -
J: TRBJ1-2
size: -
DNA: TGTGCCGGAAGAGGCCAGGGATCGAACTATGGCTACACCTTC
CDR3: CAGRGQGSNYGYTF

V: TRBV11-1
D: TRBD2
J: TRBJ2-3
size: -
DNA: TGTGCCAGCAGCTTAGGTAGCGGGAGGCCCGCAGATACGCAGTATTTT
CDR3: CASSLGSGRPADTQYF

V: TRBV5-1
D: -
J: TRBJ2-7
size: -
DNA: TGCGCCAGCAGCTTGGCCGAAGGGTCCGAGCAGTACTTC
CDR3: CASSLAEGSEQYF

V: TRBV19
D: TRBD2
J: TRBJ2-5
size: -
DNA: TGTGCCAGTAGTATATGGCTAGCGGGAGCTGAGACCCAGTACTTC
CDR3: CASSIWLAGAETQYF

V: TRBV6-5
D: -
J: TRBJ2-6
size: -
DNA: TGTGCCAGCAGTTACTCGTCACTCTCTGGGGCCAACGTCCTGACTTTC
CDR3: CASSYSSLSGANVLTF

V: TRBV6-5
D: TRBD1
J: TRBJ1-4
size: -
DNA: TGTGCCAGCGGAGGACAGGGAGTAATTGGTGAAAAACTGTTTTTT
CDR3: CASGGQGVIGEKLFF

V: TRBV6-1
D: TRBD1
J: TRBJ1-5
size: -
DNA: TGTGCCATCAGTGCCGGGACAGGGGGCTATCAGCCCCAGCATTTT
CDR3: CAISAGTGGYQPQHF

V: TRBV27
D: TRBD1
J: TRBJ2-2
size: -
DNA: TGTGCCAGCAGTTCCCGACAGGGGCTCGAGACCGGGGAGCTGTTTTTT
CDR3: CASSSRQGLETGELFF

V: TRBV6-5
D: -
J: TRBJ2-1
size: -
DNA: TGTGCCAGCAGCCGGGGGTCGGCCGAAAATGAGCAGTTCTTC
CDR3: CASSRGSAENEQFF

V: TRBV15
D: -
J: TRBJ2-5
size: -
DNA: TGTGCCACCAGCAGAGTCAAAGAGACCCAGTACTTC
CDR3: CATSRVKETQYF

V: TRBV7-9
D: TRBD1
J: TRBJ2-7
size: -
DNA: TGTGCCAGCAGCTTAGGCGGGGGGACAGGGGCTATCTTCTACGAGCAGTACTTC
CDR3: CASSLGGGTGAIFYEQYF

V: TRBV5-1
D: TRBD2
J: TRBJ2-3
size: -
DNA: TGCGCCAGCAGCTTGGCCAAGGTAGCGGGAGTGACAGATACGCAGTATTTT
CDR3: CASSLAKVAGVTDTQYF

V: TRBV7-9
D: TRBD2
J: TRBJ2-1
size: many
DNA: TGTGCCAGCAGCCTAGCGGGGTTCGCCTACAATGAGCAGTTCTTC
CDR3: CASSLAGFAYNEQFF

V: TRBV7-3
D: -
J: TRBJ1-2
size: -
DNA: TGTGCCAGCAGCTCATCTAGGAACTATGGCTACACCTTC
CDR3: CASSSSRNYGYTF

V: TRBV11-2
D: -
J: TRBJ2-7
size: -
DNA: TGTGCCAGCAGCTTAGCGGGAGTATCCTACGAGCAGTACTTC
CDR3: CASSLAGVSYEQYF

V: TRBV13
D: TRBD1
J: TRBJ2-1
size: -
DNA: TGTGCCAGCAGCTGGGGGAAGACAGGGTGGGACAATGAGCAGTTCTTC
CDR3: CASSWGKTGWDNEQFF

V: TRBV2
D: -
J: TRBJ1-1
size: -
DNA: TGTGCCAGCAGGAGGGAGCTGAACACTGAAGCTTTCTTT
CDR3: CASRRELNTEAFF

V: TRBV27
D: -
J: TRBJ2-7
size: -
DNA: TGTGCCAGCAGTTTCGGTGTTGGGCAGGGGTACGAGCAGTACTTC
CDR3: CASSFGVGQGYEQYF

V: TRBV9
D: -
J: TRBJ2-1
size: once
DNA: TGTGCCAGCAGCGTAGGGATGCGGCTTGAGCAGTTCTTC
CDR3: CASSVGMRLEQFF

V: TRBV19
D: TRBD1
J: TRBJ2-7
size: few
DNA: TGTGCCAGTAGTACTACAGGGGGTGTCCACGAGCAGTACTTC
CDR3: CASSTTGGVHEQYF

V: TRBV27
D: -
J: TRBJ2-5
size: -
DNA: TGTGCCAGCAGTTCCTTTTCAGGGTCTCGGGAGACCCAGTACTTC
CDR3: CASSSFSGSRETQYF

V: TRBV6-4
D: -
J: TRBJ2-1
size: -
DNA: TGTGCCAGCAGTGACTGGAGCGGGCCTGAGAGTGAGCAGTTCTTC
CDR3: CASSDWSGPESEQFF

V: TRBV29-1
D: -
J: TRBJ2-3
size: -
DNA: TGCAGCGTTCAGAGGGGGTACACAACAGATACGCAGTATTTT
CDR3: CSVQRGYTTDTQYF

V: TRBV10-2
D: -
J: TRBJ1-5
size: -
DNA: TGCGCCAGCAGAACCGGGGTTACAGGGCAGCCCCAGCATTTT
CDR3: CASRTGVTGQPQHF

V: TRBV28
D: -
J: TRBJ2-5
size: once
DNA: TGTGCCAGCAGTTTAAGAGGGGCCCAAGAGACCCAGTACTTC
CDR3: CASSLRGAQETQYF

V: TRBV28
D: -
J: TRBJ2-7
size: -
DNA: TGTGCCAGCAGTCATTACGAGCAGTACTTC
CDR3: CASSHYEQYF

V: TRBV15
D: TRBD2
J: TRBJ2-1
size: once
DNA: TGTGCCACCAGCGGGGGGGGGAAATATTACAATGAGCAGTTCTTC
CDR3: CATSGGGKYYNEQFF

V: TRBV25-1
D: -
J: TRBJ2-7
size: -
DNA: TGTGCCAGCAGTGAAGCCGGGAATGGCGAGCAGTACTTC
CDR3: CASSEAGNGEQYF

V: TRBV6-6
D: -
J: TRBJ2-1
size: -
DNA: TGTGCCAGCAGTTACGGGCAGTTCCGATACAATGAGCAGTTCTTC
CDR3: CASSYGQFRYNEQFF

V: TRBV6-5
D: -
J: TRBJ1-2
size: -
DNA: TGTGCCAGCAGTAAAACCGGGACACTATTTGGCTACACCTTC
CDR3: CASSKTGTLFGYTF

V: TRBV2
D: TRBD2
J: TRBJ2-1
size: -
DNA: TGTGCCAGCAGTGAAAGAGGCGGGAGTATAGACAATGAGCAGTTCTTC
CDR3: CASSERGGSIDNEQFF

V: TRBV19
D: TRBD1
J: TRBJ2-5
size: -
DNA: TGTGCCAGTCAAGGGACAGGGAGAGGGTTCTCCGAGACCCAGTACTTC
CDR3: CASQGTGRGFSETQYF

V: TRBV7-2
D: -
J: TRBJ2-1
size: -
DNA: TGTGCCAGCAGCTTGGGCAAAACCACCGACAATGAGCAGTTCTTC
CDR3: CASSLGKTTDNEQFF

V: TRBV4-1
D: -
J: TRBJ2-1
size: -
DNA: TGCGCCAGCAGCACCCAGACAGGTAGCCATGAGCAGTTCTTC
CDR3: CASSTQTGSHEQFF

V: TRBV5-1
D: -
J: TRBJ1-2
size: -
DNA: TGCGCCAGCAGCTTGGCGCCAGCCCATGGCTACACCTTC
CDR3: CASSLAPAHGYTF

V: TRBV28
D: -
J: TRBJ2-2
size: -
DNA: TGTGCCAGCAGTTTAGTTCGGGGGCGGGCCGGGGAGCTGTTTTTT
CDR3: CASSLVRGRAGELFF

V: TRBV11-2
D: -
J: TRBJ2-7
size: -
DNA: TGTGCCAGCAGCTTAGATAGACCGGGACACTCCTACGAGCAGTACTTC
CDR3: CASSLDRPGHSYEQYF

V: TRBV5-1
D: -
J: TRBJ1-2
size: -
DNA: TGCGCCAGCAGCTGGCAGGGTGAAGACTATGGCTACACCTTC
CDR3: CASSWQGEDYGYTF